This passage covers 9 T cell receptor beta chains from one sample sequenced in a study of T cells after yellow fever vaccination. In TCRdb, the 5' RACE reads were re-called with MiXCR into one record per CDR3 protein. The sample holds 550,000 to 750,000 distinct CDR3 sequences; 13% are singletons and the top ten take about an eighth. The specimen comprised PBMCs, sampled on the day of the yellow fever booster vaccination. These receptors originate from a man aged 30 to 45 who received the YFV17D yellow fever vaccine.

This clonotype was counted only a few times. The chain is built from TRBV12-3 or TRBV12-4 and TRBJ2-7; D might be TRBD2 (6 bases). This CDR3 spans 15 amino acids. V dropped 4 bases and J dropped 1 base, with 14 bases sitting between them. The CDR3: CASSSRLGWSYEQYF. The DNA for the CDR3 is TGTGCCAGCAGTTCTCGACTAGGCTGGTCCTACGAGCAGTACTTC.

This rearrangement joins TRBV4-3 to TRBJ2-2; perhaps TRBD2 as D (6 bases). Trimming shortened V by 6 bases and J by 1 base, and 9 bases separated the two germline ends. CDR1 and CDR2 from the germline V gene are LGHNA and YSLEER. The CDR3 is made up of 14 amino acids. In DNA form, the CDR3 reads TGCGCCAGCAGGGCGGGGATGAACACCGGGGAGCTGTTTTTT. Translated: CASRAGMNTGELFF.

This clonotype was detected a few times. The V and J genes are TRBV18 and TRBJ2-5; D unclear. Germline values: CDR1 KGHSH, CDR2 LQKENI. Between the trimmed V and J ends, which lost 6 bases and 4 bases, there was a span of 12 bases. The CDR3 length is 13 residues. The CDR3, as DNA: TGTGCCAGCTCGCCTCCCGGGCCAGAGACCCAGTACTTC. Amino acids: CASSPPGPETQYF.

The chain employs TRBV5-1 and TRBJ2-2, with unresolved D. CDR1 is SGHRS and CDR2 is YFSETQ in the germline V gene. Trimming left V 6 bases short and J 5 bases short, with 8 bases between. The CDR3 totals 12 residues. For the CDR3, the DNA is TGCGCCAGCAATGATGGAACCGGGGAGCTGTTTTTT. Translated, it gives CASNDGTGELFF.

This CDR3 is CSARGLVGGTDTQYF. The CDR3 DNA is TGCAGTGCTAGAGGACTAGTAGGCGGCACAGATACGCAGTATTTT. The chain is built from TRBV20-1 and TRBJ2-3; D is perhaps TRBD2 (6 bases). CDR1 is DFQATT, CDR2 SNEGSKA, per germline (reference sequence). V was pared by 1 base and J by 1 base, with 12 bases between. This CDR3 is 15 amino acids long.

V usage is TRBV15 and J usage is TRBJ2-3; possible D gene TRBD2, 6 bases. Trimming removed 0 bases at V and 0 bases at J, with 16 bases between. CDR3 size: 18 residues. In germline, CDR1 is LNHNV, CDR2 YYDKDF (reference sequence). In nucleotides, the CDR3 is TGTGCCACCAGCAGAGATCGAGGGACTTTAACTAGCACAGATACGCAGTATTTT. Translated: CATSRDRGTLTSTDTQYF.

This clonotype appeared a few times. The chain is built from TRBV2 and TRBJ2-1; D remains ambiguous. CDR3 size: 15 residues. The germline CDR1 and CDR2 sequences are SNHLY and FYNNEI. V lost 3 bases, J lost 0 bases, and 9 bases lay in between. Here the CDR3 DNA reads TGTGCCAGCAGTGAGTCCCCAGGCTCCTACAATGAGCAGTTCTTC. Protein product: CASSESPGSYNEQFF.

The chain links TRBV28 to TRBJ2-7; 14 nucleotides align to TRBD2. Germline V lookup: CDR1 MDHEN, CDR2 SYDVKM. There are 16 residues in the CDR3. V was clipped by 7 bases and J by 7 bases; unmatched bases: 12. The CDR3 is CASTLDPGLAGAEQYF. DNA for the CDR3: TGTGCCAGCACATTGGATCCGGGACTAGCGGGAGCAGAGCAGTACTTC.

The rearrangement joins TRBV27 to TRBJ2-1; a weak D match, TRBD2 (6 bases). V was cut by 5 bases and J by 6 bases, with 20 bases left in between. Germline assignment: CDR1 MNHEY and CDR2 SMNVEV (reference sequence). The CDR3 contains 16 residues. The CDR3 loop reads CASSMGSGLWGNEQFF. The CDR3 coding sequence is TGTGCCAGCAGTATGGGATCGGGACTCTGGGGCAATGAGCAGTTCTTC.